The rows below give T cell receptor beta chains drawn from one sample of a study of blood T cell repertoires in COVID-19. Assay used: immunoSEQ multiplex PCR; TCRdb lists only in-frame clones, some missing. The sample has around 200,000 clones; about 83% are singletons. Sample: peripheral blood. The receptor set was obtained from a man aged 55-75 years who had recovered from COVID-19. The CDR3 runs from the conserved cysteine through the conserved F or W. The D gene is left open where the match is weak. Rows may omit the clone size; those that give it use once, few, many or a size class.

d_gene	v_gene	abundance	j_gene	CDR3aa	CDR3nt
-	TRBV9	-	TRBJ1-1	CASSVGGTSIMNTEAFF	TGTGCCAGCAGCGTAGGAGGGACAAGTATAATGAACACTGAAGCTTTCTTT
-	TRBV28	-	TRBJ2-7	CASSFTGTYEQYF	TGTGCCAGCAGTTTTACGGGGACCTACGAGCAGTACTTC
-	TRBV30	-	TRBJ1-2	CAWRGGANGYTF	TGTGCCTGGCGCGGTGGGGCTAATGGCTACACCTTC
-	TRBV14	few	TRBJ1-1	CASSQGSSVFGGARREAFF	TGTGCCAGCAGCCAAGGCTCATCCGTCTTTGGGGGGGCGCGCCGTGAAGCTTTCTTT
-	TRBV30	-	TRBJ1-3	CAWSVALSSGNTIYF	TGTGCCTGGAGTGTAGCTCTGAGCTCTGGAAACACCATATATTTT
-	TRBV5-4	-	TRBJ2-3	CASSLLARADTQYF	TGTGCCAGCAGCTTGTTAGCGCGAGCAGATACGCAGTATTTT
TRBD1	TRBV19	-	TRBJ1-1	CASSVEDRAEAFF	TGTGCCAGTAGTGTGGAGGACAGGGCCGAAGCTTTCTTT
TRBD1	TRBV5-8	-	TRBJ2-3	CASSLTGSDTQYF	TGTGCCAGCAGCCTGACAGGGTCAGATACGCAGTATTTT
-	TRBV28	-	TRBJ1-2	CASSFPGQGRNGYTF	TGTGCCAGCAGTTTCCCCGGTCAGGGGAGAAACGGCTACACCTTC
-	TRBV6-5	-	TRBJ2-1	CASESPVRAAFF	TGTGCCAGCGAGAGCCCCGTGCGGGCCGCGTTCTTC
-	TRBV10-3	once	TRBJ1-5	CAIKSHSGKDQPQHF	TGTGCCATCAAATCTCATTCGGGGAAGGATCAGCCCCAGCATTTT
TRBD1	TRBV2	-	TRBJ2-6	CAGDRARSGANVLTF	TGTGCCGGAGACAGGGCCCGCTCTGGGGCCAACGTCCTGACTTTC
TRBD1	TRBV3-1/TRBV3-2	-	TRBJ2-3	CASSQPGQGIADTQYF	TGTGCCAGCAGCCAGCCGGGACAGGGTATCGCAGATACGCAGTATTTT
TRBD2	TRBV18	-	TRBJ2-5	CASSPRPAGGRETQYF	TGTGCCAGCTCACCAAGGCCAGCGGGGGGGAGAGAGACCCAGTACTTC
-	TRBV5-6	-	TRBJ2-7	CASSLRGSGQYF	TGTGCCAGCAGCTTGAGAGGGTCCGGGCAGTACTTC
-	TRBV5-8	-	TRBJ1-3	CASSLGASGNTIYF	TGTGCCAGCAGCTTGGGAGCCTCTGGAAACACCATATATTTT
-	TRBV27	few	TRBJ2-1	CASSPLQGVDNEQFF	TGTGCCAGCAGCCCCCTACAAGGGGTTGACAATGAGCAGTTCTTC
TRBD2	TRBV19	-	TRBJ2-5	CASSIRRLAGIQETQYF	TGTGCCAGTAGTATCAGACGTCTAGCGGGGATCCAAGAGACCCAGTACTTC
TRBD2	TRBV5-1	-	TRBJ2-1	CASSLAAGVFDEQFF	TGCGCCAGCAGCTTGGCAGCGGGAGTTTTCGATGAGCAGTTCTTC
-	TRBV2	many	TRBJ2-2	CASRIGFRAAGELFF	TGTGCCAGCAGGATTGGTTTTCGCGCGGCCGGGGAGCTGTTTTTT
TRBD2	TRBV6-5	-	TRBJ2-7	CASSTGTSGTYEQYF	TGTGCCAGCAGTACGGGGACTAGCGGGACCTACGAGCAGTACTTC
TRBD1	TRBV19	-	TRBJ2-6	CASTRGDRDSGANVLTF	TGTGCCAGTACCAGGGGGGACAGGGACTCTGGGGCCAACGTCCTGACTTTC
TRBD2	TRBV6-2/TRBV6-3	-	TRBJ2-7	CASSYPTPGLGGSEQYF	TGTGCCAGCAGTTATCCCACTCCGGGACTAGGAGGCTCCGAGCAGTACTTC
TRBD2	TRBV13	-	TRBJ2-2	CASSRRLAGYTGELFF	TGTGCCAGCAGCCGAAGACTAGCGGGATACACCGGGGAGCTGTTTTTT
TRBD1	TRBV7-9	-	TRBJ1-1	CASSPQGTGDEAFF	TGTGCCAGCAGCCCCCAAGGGACAGGGGATGAAGCTTTCTTT
-	TRBV19	-	TRBJ1-5	CASSIGFGQGDQPQHF	TGTGCCAGTAGTATAGGCTTCGGGCAGGGTGATCAGCCCCAGCATTTT
TRBD1	TRBV7-9	-	TRBJ1-1	CASSLDQGQGAWAEAFF	TGTGCCAGCAGCTTAGATCAAGGACAGGGAGCTTGGGCTGAAGCTTTCTTT
TRBD2	TRBV19	-	TRBJ2-3	CASTSTRAGGFTDTQYF	TGTGCCAGTACCTCCACCAGAGCGGGAGGTTTCACAGATACGCAGTATTTT
TRBD1	TRBV5-6	-	TRBJ1-1	CASSLEGALGNTEAFF	TGTGCCAGCAGCTTGGAGGGGGCACTGGGGAACACTGAAGCTTTCTTT
-	TRBV20-1	-	TRBJ1-3	CSASYSGNTIYF	TGCAGTGCTAGTTACTCTGGAAACACCATATATTTT
TRBD1	TRBV6-5	once	TRBJ2-1	CASRLGQSHNEQFF	TGTGCCAGCAGGCTGGGACAGAGTCACAATGAGCAGTTCTTC
-	TRBV5-1	-	TRBJ2-3	CASSRDRASTDTQYF	TGCGCCAGCAGCCGAGACAGAGCTAGCACAGATACGCAGTATTTT
-	TRBV5-1	-	TRBJ1-4	CASSLDGLGEKLFF	TGCGCCAGCAGCTTGGACGGGTTAGGTGAAAAACTGTTTTTT
-	TRBV18	-	TRBJ2-7	CASSPAAGVEQYF	TGTGCCAGCTCACCGGCGGCAGGGGTCGAGCAGTACTTC
TRBD2	TRBV5-4	-	TRBJ2-2	CASSPGGLAPGELFF	TGTGCCAGCAGCCCGGGCGGACTAGCGCCCGGGGAGCTGTTTTTT
TRBD1	TRBV6-5	-	TRBJ1-5	CASSYTGGRNQPQHF	TGTGCCAGCAGTTACACAGGGGGTCGCAATCAGCCCCAGCATTTT
-	TRBV6-5	-	TRBJ1-4	CASSRIREKLFF	TGTGCCAGCAGTCGAATTCGGGAAAAACTGTTTTTT
TRBD2	TRBV5-1	once	TRBJ2-7	CASSLLAGENEQYF	TGCGCCAGCAGCTTGCTAGCGGGAGAAAACGAGCAGTACTTC
-	TRBV20-1	-	TRBJ1-1	CSASWPMNTEAFF	TGCAGTGCTAGTTGGCCCATGAACACTGAAGCTTTCTTT
-	TRBV7-7	-	TRBJ2-5	CASSFGQRETQYF	TGTGCCAGCAGCTTTGGACAAAGGGAGACCCAGTACTTC
-	TRBV9	-	TRBJ2-2	CASSVGGSLNTGELFF	TGTGCCAGCAGCGTAGGTGGCAGCCTGAACACCGGGGAGCTGTTTTTC
TRBD1	TRBV30	-	TRBJ2-2	CAWSGGTGSNTGELFF	TGTGCCTGGAGTGGGGGGACAGGTTCGAACACCGGGGAGCTGTTTTTT
-	TRBV9	-	TRBJ1-2	CASSVAGGEYGYTF	TGTGCCAGCAGCGTAGCCGGGGGAGAGTATGGCTACACCTTC
TRBD2	TRBV19	-	TRBJ2-4	CASSIVAGGPHKYF	TGTGCCAGTAGTATCGTAGCGGGAGGGCCCCATAAGTACTTC
-	TRBV19	-	TRBJ1-1	CASSIAGYQAEAFF	TGTGCCAGTAGTATCGCAGGGTATCAAGCTGAAGCTTTCTTT